This T cell receptor beta chain was observed in a study of cytomegalovirus exposure and HLA in healthy donors (dated by TCRdb to 2017 to 2019). Background for the entire study: In an earlier analysis of roughly 500 of the donors, 276 Gb of sequence data and 90 million to 130 million unique TCR beta sequences from about 190 million T cells were reported. An early release that covered several hundred HLA-typed donors contained approximately 320 gigabases of sequencing data and 75 million to 100 million unique TCR sequences. Of the approximately 400 genotyped donors, 75% to 85% were placed in the genetic ancestry cluster associated with self-reported Caucasian donors. The study aimed to test whether cataloging public T cell receptors could reveal signatures of past pathogen exposure. The study used immunosequencing to profile the T cell repertoires of approximately 690 subjects and linked those repertoires to cytomegalovirus serostatus. Besides the first cohort of hundreds of subjects, a separate validation cohort made up of over 100 different subjects was used. The study combined high-throughput TCR immunosequencing, statistical association of individual TCRs with disease status, and machine learning to predict cytomegalovirus infection status. A later analysis re-analyzed previously published TCR beta repertoires from 600 to 850 donors and added high-resolution HLA genotyping to study TCR occurrence patterns. In the later analysis, no new phenotypic data were used to find candidate immune exposures; instead, reliance was placed on TCR beta sequences and their occurrence across donors. To decide whether each TCR beta V gene segment behaved as functional or pseudogenic, an earlier analysis of some 540 of the donors relied on high-throughput TCR beta sequencing. Donor age, sex, ethnicity and CMV serostatus were compiled together with the repertoire data. Genome-wide SNP genotypes for about 60% of the 666 donors were used in a later genetic analysis, which treated that subset as a discovery cohort. All discovery cohort repertoires had been generated on a single sequencing platform. Both class I and class II loci were covered by HLA typing, at four-digit resolution. Typing coverage differed by locus: A, B, C, DRB1 and DQB1 were typed in roughly 620-630 donors, DQA1 in 500 to 550, DPA1 in around 600, and DPB1 in approximately 450. Because of strong linkage in the cohort, four or five DR-DQ haplotypes were treated as single units for association and clustering. Among around 400 genotyped donors of the cohort, an average of around 250,000 unique TCR beta nucleotide sequences was sequenced per donor, of which about 18% were non-productive.

The cohort comprised 666 healthy bone marrow donors. Cohort members were all nominally healthy when sampled, although unrecorded immune exposures were likely present. The donor was CMV seropositive and was included in the group of some 290 seropositive cohort members. Every donor gave a peripheral blood sample, and the peripheral blood mononuclear cells from that sample were used for TCR beta sequencing. Genomic DNA was extracted from the blood cell samples with the Qiagen DNeasy Blood Extraction Kit. According to the germline V gene (reference sequence), CDR1 reads LNHDA and CDR2 reads SQIVND. The CDR3 numbers 14 residues from cysteine through phenylalanine. The CDR3 DNA has 42 bases and is translated from base 1. Unmatched junction bases come to 2, with V trimmed by 3 bases and J by 4 bases. Paper-wide results and their limitations: An earlier analysis of some 590 of the donors showed that most TCR beta V segments appeared in productive rearrangements either about 87% or about 30% of the time, which broadly matched IMGT annotations. Approximately 16 rarely observed V segments, including chromosome 9 orphons, were excluded from the earlier analysis of about 600 of the donors because counts were too low. CMV serostatus was the only immune exposure information available for the cohort. When HLA alleles, especially DR and DQ, strongly co-occurred, attributing TCR associations to individual alleles was difficult. It was suggested by the authors that the approach could potentially be generalized to other disease states and immunological phenotypes. A further reported finding was that TCR beta sequences accurately predicted the HLA-A and HLA-B alleles for most subjects in the first cohort. In a later analysis, 16,951 TCR beta sequences were associated with specific HLA alleles at a false discovery rate of 0.05. Sequencing depth was assumed to be roughly uniform across donors in the presence/absence analyses, though that assumption may not hold. While some public TCRs were present in many individuals, most TCR sequences turned up only very rarely across donors. Linkage disequilibrium might explain the correlated functional status among segregating V segments, but an unknown experimental factor could not be ruled out. This cohort had only TCR beta chains sequenced, and the lack of alpha or paired-chain data limited which features could be detected. A few of the identified cytomegalovirus-associated TCR beta chains were confirmed in vitro to be specific for cytomegalovirus antigens. Several of the top co-occurrence clusters appeared to be linked to parvovirus B19, influenza, CMV and Epstein-Barr virus, according to a later analysis. An association between a missense DCLRE1C variant and V-gene and J-gene trimming of TCR beta chains was found in a later genetic analysis and replicated in an independent cohort. A cluster of highly shared sequence variants was judged likely to be a technical artifact of the sequencing pipeline. In a later analysis, HLA-associated TCR beta chains were found to be more clonally expanded and to have lower generation probabilities than equally common non-associated chains. The classifier was reported to diagnose cytomegalovirus status with high specificity and sensitivity in both the original and validation cohorts. Compared with the roughly 600-donor mean, donors in an Asian-associated ancestry cluster had fewer N-insertions in productive TCRs, according to a later genetic analysis. Because HLA typing was unavailable for some donors at each locus, only the typed subset was used in association tests. In a later analysis, the rate of TCR association differed among HLA loci, with DRB1 alleles having the most associated TCRs and HLA-C alleles having the fewest. Most CMV-associated TCR beta chains appeared to be HLA-restricted in a later analysis, and the HLA associations seemed to be driven largely by CMV exposure. A total of 150 to 200 TCR beta chains were listed by the study as associated with cytomegalovirus. Some IMGT-functional V segments, including TRBV6-2 and TRBV6-3, could not be told apart with the 87-base-pair reads, so those segments were excluded.

The library was prepared using the immunoSEQ multiplex PCR assay. A mixture of 60 forward primers for TCR Vbeta segments and 13 reverse primers for TCR Jbeta segments was used in the multiplex PCR. The CDR3 region of rearranged TCR beta genes was amplified from genomic DNA by a multiplex PCR assay. Amplified TCR beta libraries were sequenced as 87-base-pair reads on the Illumina HiSeq System. On the study's bioinformatics: Across the 600 to 700 repertoires, a later analysis counted roughly 77 million unique TCR beta chains, 9.5 million to 12 million of which were shared by at least two donors. Raw reads were error-corrected and collapsed into unique sequences by a nearest-neighbor algorithm in which closely related sequences were merged to remove PCR and sequencing errors. CDR3 sequences were aligned to IMGT reference sequences to assign V, D and J gene segments. For a sequence to be retained, a match of at least six nucleotides to both a V gene segment and a J gene segment was required. A rearrangement was called productive if the CDR3 had no stop codons and remained in frame with V and J, and every other rearrangement was called non-productive. Following IMGT convention, CDR3 was defined as the stretch from the second conserved V-encoded cysteine to the conserved J-encoded phenylalanine. Sequences without an unambiguous match to a single V gene segment were excluded from the earlier analysis of several hundred of the donors. In an earlier analysis of 450 to 750 of the donors, a V segment was called functional when productive rearrangements were above 56.7%, and segregating when the standard deviation between donors exceeded 5%. A statistical classification framework was built to diagnose cytomegalovirus status from the catalog of TCR beta chain sequences. In a later analysis, V and J genes were assigned by comparing TCR nucleotide sequences against IMGT/GENE-DB human TR gene sequences. A later analysis assigned CDR3 sequences and most-parsimonious VDJ recombination scenarios with the TCRdist pipeline. A later analysis defined each TCR beta chain by its CDR3 amino acid sequence plus V-gene family, and excluded reads lacking a unique V-gene family. As a way to deal with suspected cross-contamination and a sequencing artifact, a later analysis dropped nearly 600 nucleotide sequences that were highly shared and had low generation probability. A later analysis calculated a clonal expansion index for each public chain from normalized within-repertoire ranks of inferred template counts. Generation probabilities in a later analysis came from a VDJ recombination model fitted to out-of-frame rearrangements, and those results were checked against IGoR. Hypergeometric tests were used in a later analysis to score TCR-TCR, TCR-HLA and TCR-CMV co-occurrence, with a repertoire-size bias correction applied to the TCR pairs. To estimate false discovery rates, a later analysis permuted the HLA or CMV assignments 20 times. In a later analysis, co-occurring TCRs were grouped using DBSCAN, with TCRdist sequence similarity added in when clustering inside HLA-allele-positive subsets. For co-occurrence clustering, repertoires with fewer than 30,000 or more than 120,000 public chains were excluded, along with five repertoires with anomalous nucleotide sharing. The source is immuneACCESS, and TCRdb retained only in-frame sequences with V and J called. Part of the clones is not carried over; for the studies checked, unresolved V genes explain less than half of this, and the remainder is unexplained. V, J and clone size are those of that table, while D and trimming were read from the DNA. The sample table shows roughly 120,000 clones, and over 75% are seen once. The ten biggest clones cover 5.4% of the sample.

Regarding this clone: The specificity of this receptor is unknown. Base qualities are not recorded, but no much larger clone differs from it by a single base.

The rearranged segments are TRBV19 and TRBJ1-2; 10 of the junction bases match TRBD1. The sequenced material came from PBMCs. The TCR was taken from a woman in her twenties or thirties in good health and CMV-seropositive. The CDR3 amino acid sequence is: CASSIGDRGYGYTF. The base sequence is TGTGCCAGTAGTATCGGGGACAGGGGCTATGGCTACACCTTC.